This T cell receptor (beta chain) was found in a study of shared clonotypes between healthy human individuals. All donors were healthy HIV-negative adults lacking recent acute infections or vaccinations. CDR3 size: 14 residues. V lost 0 bases, J lost 1 base, and 7 bases lay in between. Germline values: CDR1 SGHRS, CDR2 YFSETQ. The repertoire was sequenced with immunoSEQ multiplex PCR; TCRdb's copy has only in-frame clones and lacks some. The table shows 550,000 to 600,000 clones, with around three quarters occurring only once. The sequence derives from a woman aged 40 to 55 in good health. Some clones in this sample may be carry-over from other donors' samples. The specimen sequenced was PBMCs. The chain is built from TRBV5-1 and TRBJ1-1; TRBD1 might be the D (6 bases). CDR3 bases: TGCGCCAGCAGCTTGGTGGACAGGAACACTGAAGCTTTCTTT. This sequence encodes CASSLVDRNTEAFF.